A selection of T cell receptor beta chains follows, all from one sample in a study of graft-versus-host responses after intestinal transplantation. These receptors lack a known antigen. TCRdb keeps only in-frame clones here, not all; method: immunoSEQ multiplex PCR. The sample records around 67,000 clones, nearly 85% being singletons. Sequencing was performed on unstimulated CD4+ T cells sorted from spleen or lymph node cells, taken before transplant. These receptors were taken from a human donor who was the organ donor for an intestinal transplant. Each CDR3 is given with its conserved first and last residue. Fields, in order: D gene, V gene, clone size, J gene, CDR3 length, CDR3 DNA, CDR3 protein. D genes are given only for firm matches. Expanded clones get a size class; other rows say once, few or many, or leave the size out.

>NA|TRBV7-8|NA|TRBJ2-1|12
TGTGCCAGCAGCACCCGAGGGAATGAGCAGTTCTTC
CASSTRGNEQFF
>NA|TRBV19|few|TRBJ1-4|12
TGTGCCAGTTCTCCCACAGATGAAAAACTGTTTTTT
CASSPTDEKLFF
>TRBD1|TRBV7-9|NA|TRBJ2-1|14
TGTGCCAGCAGCTTACTGGACAGGGTTGATGAGCAGTTCTTC
CASSLLDRVDEQFF
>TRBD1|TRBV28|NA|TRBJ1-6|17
TGTGCCAGCAGGCGAGGGACAGGCAGCTCCTATAATTCACCCCTCCACTTT
CASRRGTGSSYNSPLHF
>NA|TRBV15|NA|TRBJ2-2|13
TGTGCCACCAGCAGAGGTCTCGCCGGGGAGCTGTTTTTT
CATSRGLAGELFF
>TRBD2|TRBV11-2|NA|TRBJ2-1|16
TGTGCCAGCAGCTCCCAGTCTAGCGGGAGACGACAGGAGCAGTTCTTC
CASSSQSSGRRQEQFF
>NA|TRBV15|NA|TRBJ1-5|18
TGTGCCACCAGCAGAGATCTACGCGACACCTTAAGCAATCAGCCCCAGCATTTT
CATSRDLRDTLSNQPQHF
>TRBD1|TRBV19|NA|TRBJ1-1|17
TGTGCCAGTAGTATAATGTTAGGACAGGTGTTTTACACTGAAGCTTTCTTT
CASSIMLGQVFYTEAFF
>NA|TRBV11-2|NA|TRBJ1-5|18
TGTGCCAGCAGCTTAGGGGTCGGGTCCGGGGGGAGCAATCAGCCCCAGCATTTT
CASSLGVGSGGSNQPQHF
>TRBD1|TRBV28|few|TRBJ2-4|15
TGTGCCAGCAGCGGGACAGGCAATGCAGGGATGGTCCAGTACTTC
CASSGTGNAGMVQYF
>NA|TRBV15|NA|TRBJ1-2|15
TGTGCCACCAGCAGAGATTCGGACACCAACTATGGCTACACCTTC
CATSRDSDTNYGYTF
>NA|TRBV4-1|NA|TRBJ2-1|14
TGCGCCAGCAGCCGGGTGGGGGGCTACAATGAGCAGTTCTTC
CASSRVGGYNEQFF
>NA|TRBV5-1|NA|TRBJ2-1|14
TGCGCCAGCAGCCGCAGGGAATCCCCCGATGAGCAGTTCTTC
CASSRRESPDEQFF
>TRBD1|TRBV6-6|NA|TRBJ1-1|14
TGTGCCAGCAGCACAGGGGAACCGAACACTGAAGCTTTCTTT
CASSTGEPNTEAFF
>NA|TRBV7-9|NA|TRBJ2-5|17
TGTGCCAGCAGCCCTGGCAGGGGTGTCGGTTTCCAAGAGACCCAGTACTTC
CASSPGRGVGFQETQYF
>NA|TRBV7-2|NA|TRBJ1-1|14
TGTGCCAGCAGCTTTCAGGGGCTGAACACTGAAGCTTTCTTT
CASSFQGLNTEAFF
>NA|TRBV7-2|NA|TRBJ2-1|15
TGTGCCAGCAGCTTAGGGAGGACGTGGGAGGTGGTGCAGTTCTTC
CASSLGRTWEVVQFF
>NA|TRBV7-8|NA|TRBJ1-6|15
TGTGCCAGCAGCGGATCTGCAGGCGATAATTCACCCCTCCACTTT
CASSGSAGDNSPLHF
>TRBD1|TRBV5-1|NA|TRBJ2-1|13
TGCGCCAGCAGCCGCCCAGGGGGTCATGAGCAGTTCTTC
CASSRPGGHEQFF
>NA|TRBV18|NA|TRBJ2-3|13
TGTGCCAGCAAGCGGACTAGCACAGATACGCAGTATTTT
CASKRTSTDTQYF
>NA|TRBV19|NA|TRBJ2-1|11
TGTGCCAGTAGTATGGGGGGTAAGCAGTTCTTC
CASSMGGKQFF
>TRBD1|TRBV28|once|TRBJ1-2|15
TGTGCCAGCAGTTTCCCGGGACAGGTGGGGTATGGCTACACCTTC
CASSFPGQVGYGYTF
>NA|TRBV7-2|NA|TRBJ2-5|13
TGTGCCAGCAGCTTCATGTACCAAGAGACCCAGTACTTC
CASSFMYQETQYF
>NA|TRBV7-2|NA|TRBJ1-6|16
TGTGCCAGCAGCTCTCCCCGGGAGAGAGTTCTTTCACCCCTCCACTTT
CASSSPRERVLSPLHF
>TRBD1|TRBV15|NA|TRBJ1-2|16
TGTGCCACCAGCAGTGGAACCGGGACAGGGCGAGATGGCTACACCTTC
CATSSGTGTGRDGYTF
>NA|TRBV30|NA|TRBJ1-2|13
TGTGCCTGGAGTGTACACGTAAACTATGGCTACACCTTC
CAWSVHVNYGYTF
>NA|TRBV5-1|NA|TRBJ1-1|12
TGCGCCAGCAGTGACGCGGGCACTGAAGCTTTCTTT
CASSDAGTEAFF
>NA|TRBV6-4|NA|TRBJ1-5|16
TGTGCCAGCAGTATAACAGGGTTGGTCGACAATCAGCCCCAGCATTTT
CASSITGLVDNQPQHF
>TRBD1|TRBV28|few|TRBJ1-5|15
TGTGCCAGCAGTTTAAGACAGGGAGGCGATCAGCCCCAGCATTTT
CASSLRQGGDQPQHF